One TCR beta chain is described in this entry. The record originates from a study of blood T cell repertoires in COVID-19. About the study: Spain, Italy and the United States supplied samples that represented acute and convalescent COVID-19.

In terms of age and location, participants ranged from about 18 to 100 years and lived in about two dozen US areas. Each recovered donor of Cohort 3 presented with two negative PCRs, clearance, or symptom resolution. Assay used: immunoSEQ multiplex PCR; TCRdb lists only in-frame clones, some missing. Of around 190,000 clones in the sample, 88% were seen once. Trimming shortened V by 3 bases and J by 0 bases, and 6 bases separated the two germline ends. CDR1 ENHRY and CDR2 SYGVKD come from the germline V gene. The CDR3 loop spans 13 amino acids. This TCR derives from a woman under 30 who had recovered from COVID-19. Sample: PBMCs or T cells enriched from blood (not recorded which). The rearrangement uses TRBV10-3 and TRBJ2-7, with D hard to call. CDR3 bases: TGTGCCATCAGTGACCTGAGCTCCTACGAGCAGTACTTC. Its protein product is CAISDLSSYEQYF.